The 24 T cell receptor beta chains listed next were all sequenced from one sample in a study of CD4 T cells in relation to SARS-CoV-2 and coronaviruses. Before the COVID-19 pandemic, during about 2011-2019, CD4+ T cells were taken from unexposed donors. CD4+ T cells were isolated from the cells after 10 days of culture. Antigens for these TCRs are unknown. The assay was immunoSEQ multiplex PCR, and TCRdb's table has in-frame clones only and misses some. The sample has roughly 20,000 clones, around 80% seen once. Sample: CD4+ T cells from PBMCs, cultured in vitro. All receptors derive from a human donor in good health.

CDR3 protein: CASSLGTGLSGANVLTF. The CDR3 bases are TGTGCCAGCAGTTTGGGGACAGGGCTTTCTGGGGCCAACGTCCTGACTTTC. This chain uses TRBV27 with TRBJ2-6; 9 nucleotides match TRBD1. The length of the CDR3 is 17 residues. Germline CDR1 and CDR2: MNHEY and SMNVEV (reference sequence). J was trimmed by 1 base and V by 3 bases; bases with no gene match: 4.

The chain joins TRBV5-8 to TRBJ2-4; D gene uncertain. Trimming shortened V by 0 bases and J by 2 bases, and 0 bases separated the two germline ends. This CDR3 has 12 amino acids. Germline V gene sequence: CDR1 SGHTS, CDR2 YDEGEE. The DNA for the CDR3 is TGTGCCAGCAGCTTGGCCAAAAACATTCAGTACTTC. Translated, it gives CASSLAKNIQYF.

This rearrangement joins TRBV9 to TRBJ2-2; 8 bases are a match to TRBD2. The CDR3 sequence is 15 residues long. Trimming removed 0 bases from V and 7 bases from J; junction bases left unmatched: 5. From germline, CDR1 is SGDLS and CDR2 YYNGEE. CDR3 protein: CASSVAGGPGGELFF. DNA for the CDR3: TGTGCCAGCAGCGTAGCGGGAGGGCCTGGCGGGGAGCTGTTTTTT.

The chain's CDR3 is CASKDRGGISNQPQHF. The CDR3 DNA is TGTGCCAGTAAGGACAGGGGGGGGATTAGCAATCAGCCCCAGCATTTT. The chain employs TRBV19 and TRBJ1-5; TRBD1 matches 10 bases. The trim removed 7 bases at V and 0 bases at J, leaving 6 bases unmatched. The length of the CDR3 is 16 residues. Looked up from germline, CDR1 is LNHDA and CDR2 is SQIVND (reference sequence).

The sample holds a few counts of this clone. This chain joins TRBV27 and TRBJ1-1; D uncertain. CDR3 length equals 14 residues. CDR1 is MNHEY, CDR2 SMNVEV, per germline (reference sequence). V was clipped by 3 bases and J by 3 bases, with 11 bases between them. Here the CDR3 reads CASSFYGKDTEAFF. The DNA for the CDR3 is TGTGCCAGCAGTTTTTATGGGAAGGACACTGAAGCTTTCTTT.

The rearrangement joins TRBV28 to TRBJ2-5, with D possibly matching TRBD2 (5 bases). In germline, CDR1 is MDHEN, CDR2 SYDVKM. The length of the CDR3 is 14 residues. Trimming took 6 bases from V and 0 from J, leaving 11 bases between them. The CDR3 loop is CASSLDGDQETQYF. The CDR3, as DNA: TGTGCCAGCAGCCTCGACGGGGACCAAGAGACCCAGTACTTC.

The genes are TRBV28 and TRBJ1-2, with D tentatively TRBD1 (5 bases). Germline-derived CDR1 and CDR2 are MDHEN and SYDVKM. The V end was cut by 4 bases, the J end by 0 bases, with 12 bases between. The CDR3 is made up of 15 amino acids. The CDR3 DNA reads as TGTGCCAGCAGTTCCTGGGGCTTAGCTAACTATGGCTACACCTTC. It yields the protein CASSSWGLANYGYTF.

The CDR3 coding sequence is TGTGCCAGCAGCGCCTCCGGGACTAGCGTCACCTACGAGCAGTACTTC. This gives the protein CASSASGTSVTYEQYF. The chain combines TRBV9 with TRBJ2-7; TRBD2 matches at 10 bases. The CDR3 is 16 amino acids. Looked up from germline, CDR1 is SGDLS and CDR2 is YYNGEE. The V and J ends lost 3 bases and 2 bases, in that order; junction bases with no gene match: 8.

The rearrangement uses TRBV5-1 and TRBJ2-5; D is undetermined. There are 13 residues in the CDR3. V lost 1 base and J lost 2, with 6 bases in between. The germline V gene encodes CDR1 SGHRS and CDR2 YFSETQ. The CDR3 coding sequence is TGCGCCAGCAGCTTGTCAGCGCAAGAGACCCAGTACTTC. Translation gives CASSLSAQETQYF.

V usage is TRBV15 and J usage is TRBJ1-2, with 7 bases that match TRBD1. Germline CDR1 LNHNV, CDR2 YYDKDF (reference sequence). The CDR3 is 13 residues long. Trimming removed 5 bases from V and 7 bases from J; junction bases left unmatched: 7. The CDR3 coding sequence is TGTGCCACCAGCTGGAACCGGGACAGTGGCTACACCTTC. Its translation: CATSWNRDSGYTF.

This chain links TRBV30 with TRBJ1-5; TRBD1 matches 10 bases. The V and J ends lost 2 bases and 5 bases, in that order; junction bases with no gene match: 3. Germline-derived CDR1 and CDR2 are GTSNPN and SVGIG (reference sequence). The CDR3 has 14 amino acids. The CDR3 reads CAWSPGTGDQPQHF. The CDR3 nucleotides are TGTGCCTGGAGTCCGGGGACAGGGGATCAGCCCCAGCATTTT.

This sequence joins TRBV11-2 and TRBJ2-3; D gene unclear. Looked up from germline, CDR1 is SGHAT and CDR2 is FQNNGV. The CDR3 totals 14 residues. V lost 5 bases and J lost 1, with 10 bases in between. DNA of the CDR3: TGTGCCAGCAGCACCGACCCAGGCACAGATACGCAGTATTTT. Translated: CASSTDPGTDTQYF.

This sequence joins TRBV28 and TRBJ1-5, with D possibly matching TRBD1 (6 bases). This CDR3 is built from 18 residues. V shed 7 bases and J shed 3 bases, with 25 bases lying between them. Germline CDR1 is MDHEN and CDR2 is SYDVKM. CDR3: CASIRSLQGLVPNQPQHF. CDR3 nucleotide sequence: TGTGCCAGCATCAGAAGCCTACAGGGTCTCGTCCCCAATCAGCCCCAGCATTTT.

The V and J genes are TRBV28 and TRBJ2-6; D call uncertain. Germline loops: CDR1 MDHEN, CDR2 SYDVKM. This CDR3 comprises 14 residues. With 3 bases removed from V and 4 bases from J, the gap between germline ends came to 7 bases. The CDR3 loop reads CASSFPRGANVLTF. The DNA of the CDR3 is TGTGCCAGCAGTTTTCCGAGGGGGGCCAACGTCCTGACTTTC. The whole variable domain, filled in from reference TRBV28 and TRBJ2-6, reads DVKVTQSSRYLVKRTGEKVFLECVQDMDHENMFWYRQDPGLGLRLIYFSYDVKMKEKGDIPEGYSVSREKKERFSLILESASTNQTSMYLCASSFPRGANVLTFGAGSRLTVL.

The chain links TRBV5-1 to TRBJ1-6, with 7 bases lining up with TRBD1. After removal of 1 base from V and 9 bases from J, the junction contained 1 base not matched to a gene. CDR3 length equals 13 residues. Germline V CDR1 and CDR2: SGHRS, YFSETQ. In nucleotides, the CDR3 is TGCGCCAGCAGCTTGCAGGGGGGTTCACCCCTCCACTTT. Translating it yields CASSLQGGSPLHF.

This clone has just one count. The chain combines TRBV19 with TRBJ2-7, with 8 bases aligning to TRBD1. The CDR3 covers 14 residues. Germline V gene sequence: CDR1 LNHDA, CDR2 SQIVND (reference sequence). The V segment lost 8 bases and the J segment 5 bases; nucleotides outside the gene matches: 11. The CDR3 coding sequence is TGTGCCAGTTCTATCGGGCAGGGGGCTGACGAGCAGTACTTC. Amino acid sequence: CASSIGQGADEQYF.

The gene calls are TRBV28 and TRBJ1-2, with no clear D. Germline CDR1 reads MDHEN; CDR2 reads SYDVKM. The CDR3 consists of 15 residues. Trimming took off 1 base at V and 2 bases at J, with 11 bases between the two ends. The DNA of the CDR3 is TGTGCCAGCAGTTTATCGGGGAGAGCAAACTATGGCTACACCTTC. It is translated as CASSLSGRANYGYTF.

The chain combines TRBV6-1 with TRBJ1-5; D is ambiguous. V lost 2 bases, J lost 6 bases, and 5 bases lay in between. The CDR3 extends over 12 amino acids. Looked up from germline, CDR1 is MNHNS and CDR2 is SASEGT. In DNA, the CDR3 is TGTGCCAGCAGTGAATCTGCTCAGCCCCAGCATTTT. Its translation: CASSESAQPQHF.

The chain carries TRBV28 and TRBJ1-1; no reliable D call. The CDR3 runs to 17 residues. V dropped 8 bases and J dropped 3 bases, with 25 bases sitting between them. Germline CDR1 MDHEN, CDR2 SYDVKM. This CDR3 reads CASGYILGPGGDTEAFF. In nucleotides, the CDR3 is TGTGCCAGCGGCTATATACTCGGCCCTGGAGGTGACACTGAAGCTTTCTTT.

The V gene is TRBV13, the J gene TRBJ2-3, with D possibly being TRBD2 (6 bases). V was pared by 6 bases and J by 5 bases, with 21 bases between. Germline V gene lookup returns CDR1 PRHDT and CDR2 FYEKMQ (reference sequence). CDR3 size: 16 residues. CDR3 sequence (DNA): TGTGCCAGCAGATACACGTTCGGGGGTTTCGAAGATACGCAGTATTTT. Encoded protein: CASRYTFGGFEDTQYF.

The V call is TRBV19, the J call TRBJ1-2, with 8 positions matching TRBD1. With V trimmed by 9 bases and J by 4 bases, 10 bases remained unmatched. Germline V gene sequence: CDR1 LNHDA, CDR2 SQIVND (reference sequence). The CDR3 is 14 amino acids. The CDR3 is CASTVSGGGYGYTF. The CDR3 bases are TGTGCCAGCACGGTATCAGGGGGCGGCTATGGCTACACCTTC.

CDR3 residues: CASSIDRGDYNEQFF. The CDR3 region has the DNA TGCGCCAGCAGCATCGACAGGGGTGACTACAATGAGCAGTTCTTC. The V and J genes are TRBV5-1 and TRBJ2-1, with 8 bases aligning to TRBD1. Germline V gene sequence: CDR1 SGHRS, CDR2 YFSETQ. V trimming: 4 bases; J trimming: 3 bases; junction bases outside the gene matches: 6. This CDR3 is built from 15 residues. Supplemented by reference TRBV5-1 and TRBJ2-1, the full variable domain reads KAGVTQTPRYLIKTRGQQVTLSCSPISGHRSVSWYQQTPGQGLQFLFEYFSETQRNKGNFPGRFSGRQFSNSRSEMNVSTLELGDSALYLCASSIDRGDYNEQFFGPGTRLTVL.

This clone was seen a single time. The V call is TRBV11-3, the J call TRBJ1-1; no clear D gene. The CDR3 is 13 residues long. Trimming stripped 0 bases from V and 5 bases from J, with 7 bases between. Germline V lookup: CDR1 SGHNT, CDR2 YENEEA. The CDR3, as DNA: TGTGCCAGCAGCTTAGAGGAGGGAACTGAAGCTTTCTTT. It codes for CASSLEEGTEAFF. The complete variable domain, with remaining parts taken from reference TRBV11-3 and TRBJ1-1, reads EAGVVQSPRYKIIEKKQPVAFWCNPISGHNTLYWYLQNLGQGPELLIRYENEEAVDDSQLPKDRFSAERLKGVDSTLKIQPAELGDSAVYLCASSLEEGTEAFFGQGTRLTVV.

The chain carries TRBV7-9 and TRBJ2-5, with TRBD2 matching over 9 bases. J lost 5 bases, V lost 5 bases, and 12 bases had no gene match. The CDR3 runs to 16 residues. Germline CDR1 and CDR2: SEHNR and FQNEAQ (reference sequence). In nucleotides, the CDR3 is TGTGCCAGCAGCCCGCCGGTGGGACTAGCAAAGGAGACCCAGTACTTC. Protein product: CASSPPVGLAKETQYF.